Listed below are T cell receptor beta chains from one sample, sequenced in a study of regulatory dendritic cells for organ transplantation. Antigens of these TCRs are unknown. Libraries were prepared by immunoSEQ multiplex PCR; TCRdb keeps only in-frame clonotypes and omits some of them. The data hold approximately 10,000 clones, with around 92% observed a single time. The sample comprised naive CD8+ T cells from blood cultured with dendritic cells. The origin of the receptors is a human donor in good health. Both conserved end residues are part of each CDR3. The D gene is left open where the match is weak. A clone size is listed for some rows: how often the clone was seen (once, few, many), or a class if it is expanded.

D: .; V: TRBV19; size: few; J: TRBJ1-2; CDR3: CASSIVGGLRGYGYTF; DNA: TGTGCCAGTAGTATAGTCGGGGGGCTTCGTGGCTATGGCTACACCTTC
D: TRBD1; V: TRBV28; size: .; J: TRBJ2-1; CDR3: CATWDRGHGEQFF; DNA: TGTGCCACCTGGGACAGGGGGCATGGTGAGCAGTTCTTC
D: TRBD1; V: TRBV7-9; size: .; J: TRBJ1-1; CDR3: CASSYHRDRVTEAFF; DNA: TGTGCCAGCAGCTACCACCGGGACAGGGTAACTGAAGCTTTCTTT
D: TRBD2; V: TRBV5-1; size: .; J: TRBJ2-5; CDR3: CASSSPGTSPVGTQYF; DNA: TGCGCCAGCAGCTCGCCCGGGACTAGTCCGGTCGGGACCCAGTACTTC
D: .; V: TRBV7-9; size: .; J: TRBJ1-4; CDR3: CASSLGPATNEKLFF; DNA: TGTGCCAGCAGCTTGGGACCTGCAACTAATGAAAAACTGTTTTTT
D: TRBD1; V: TRBV12-5; size: .; J: TRBJ1-1; CDR3: CASGPGTVEAFF; DNA: TGTGCTAGTGGTCCAGGGACAGTCGAAGCTTTCTTT
D: .; V: TRBV10-3; size: .; J: TRBJ1-1; CDR3: CAISQVNTEAFF; DNA: TGTGCCATCAGTCAGGTGAACACTGAAGCTTTCTTT
D: .; V: TRBV4-1; size: .; J: TRBJ1-4; CDR3: CASSPLGGLEKLFF; DNA: TGCGCCAGCAGCCCTTTAGGAGGCCTTGAAAAACTGTTTTTT
D: .; V: TRBV6-5; size: .; J: TRBJ1-4; CDR3: CASTPGLGEKLFF; DNA: TGTGCCAGCACCCCCGGCCTAGGGGAAAAACTGTTTTTT
D: .; V: TRBV7-6; size: .; J: TRBJ1-1; CDR3: CASSLSGPNTEAFF; DNA: TGTGCCAGCAGCTTATCGGGGCCCAACACTGAAGCTTTCTTT
D: .; V: TRBV6-5; size: .; J: TRBJ1-1; CDR3: CASSYSAAMNTEAFF; DNA: TGTGCCAGCAGTTACTCGGCAGCCATGAACACTGAAGCTTTCTTT
D: TRBD1; V: TRBV7-9; size: .; J: TRBJ1-2; CDR3: CASSQGQLSSPHNYGYTF; DNA: TGTGCCAGCAGCCAGGGACAGCTTTCCTCCCCGCATAACTATGGCTACACCTTC
D: .; V: TRBV9; size: .; J: TRBJ2-7; CDR3: CASSPRVASYEQYF; DNA: TGTGCCAGCAGCCCCCGGGTAGCCTCCTACGAGCAGTACTTC
D: .; V: TRBV27; size: once; J: TRBJ2-7; CDR3: CASSLSRVHEQYF; DNA: TGTGCCAGCAGTTTATCTCGGGTCCACGAGCAGTACTTC
D: TRBD2; V: TRBV27; size: .; J: TRBJ2-1; CDR3: CASSLASGTVNEQFF; DNA: TGTGCCAGCAGTTTGGCTAGCGGGACTGTCAATGAGCAGTTCTTC
D: TRBD2; V: TRBV6-1; size: .; J: TRBJ2-1; CDR3: CASSEQGGGAVDEQFF; DNA: TGTGCCAGCAGTGAACAGGGCGGGGGGGCTGTTGATGAGCAGTTCTTC
D: .; V: TRBV4-3; size: .; J: TRBJ2-2; CDR3: CASSHQKGGFPGELFF; DNA: TGCGCCAGCAGCCATCAAAAGGGGGGTTTCCCCGGGGAGCTGTTTTTT
D: TRBD2; V: TRBV9; size: .; J: TRBJ2-3; CDR3: CASSVDGTSGGATDTQYF; DNA: TGTGCCAGCAGCGTAGATGGGACTAGCGGGGGGGCTACAGATACGCAGTATTTT
D: .; V: TRBV27; size: .; J: TRBJ2-7; CDR3: CASSLSSTYEQYF; DNA: TGTGCCAGCAGTTTATCCTCCACCTACGAGCAGTACTTC
D: .; V: TRBV28; size: .; J: TRBJ2-1; CDR3: CASSLSVGNEQFF; DNA: TGTGCCAGCAGTTTATCGGTCGGAAATGAGCAGTTCTTC
D: .; V: TRBV28; size: few; J: TRBJ1-5; CDR3: CASSLFPGGASQPQHF; DNA: TGTGCCAGCAGTTTATTTCCGGGGGGCGCATCTCAGCCCCAGCATTTT
D: .; V: TRBV7-8; size: .; J: TRBJ1-2; CDR3: CASSYNSGTAYGYTF; DNA: TGTGCCAGCAGCTATAACTCCGGGACCGCTTATGGCTACACCTTC
D: .; V: TRBV7-9; size: .; J: TRBJ2-1; CDR3: CASSLGRGTYNEQFF; DNA: TGTGCCAGCAGCTTGGGCAGGGGAACCTACAATGAGCAGTTCTTC
D: .; V: TRBV5-4; size: .; J: TRBJ1-3; CDR3: CASSSARSGNTIYF; DNA: TGTGCCAGCAGCTCGGCCCGCTCTGGAAACACCATATATTTT
D: .; V: TRBV7-2; size: .; J: TRBJ2-7; CDR3: CASSLGVSRPIYEQYF; DNA: TGTGCCAGCAGCTTAGGTGTGAGCAGACCTATCTACGAGCAGTACTTC
D: .; V: TRBV19; size: .; J: TRBJ2-3; CDR3: CASSSSLAADTQYF; DNA: TGTGCCAGTAGTAGCTCTTTAGCGGCAGATACGCAGTATTTT
D: .; V: TRBV5-6; size: .; J: TRBJ1-3; CDR3: CASSHLTGRNTIYF; DNA: TGTGCCAGCAGCCACCTGACGGGGAGAAACACCATATATTTT
D: .; V: TRBV4-1; size: once; J: TRBJ1-1; CDR3: CASSSDGGTEAFF; DNA: TGCGCCAGCAGCTCCGATGGGGGCACTGAAGCTTTCTTT
D: .; V: TRBV29-1; size: .; J: TRBJ1-2; CDR3: CSVENRRVGGYTF; DNA: TGCAGCGTTGAGAACAGGAGGGTCGGCGGCTACACCTTC
D: .; V: TRBV13; size: .; J: TRBJ1-6; CDR3: CASSFKVGGINSPLHF; DNA: TGTGCCAGCAGCTTCAAAGTCGGAGGGATTAATTCACCCCTCCACTTT
D: .; V: TRBV4-2; size: .; J: TRBJ2-7; CDR3: CASSQDSGTLYEQYF; DNA: TGTGCCAGCAGCCAAGATAGTGGGACTCTGTACGAGCAGTACTTC
D: .; V: TRBV21-1; size: few; J: TRBJ1-2; CDR3: CARNYGYTF; DNA: TGTGCCCGAAACTATGGCTACACCTTC
D: .; V: TRBV7-6; size: .; J: TRBJ2-7; CDR3: CASSSTGYEQYF; DNA: TGTGCCAGCAGCTCCACGGGCTACGAGCAGTACTTC
D: TRBD2; V: TRBV4-3; size: .; J: TRBJ2-7; CDR3: CASSQDLAGGEEQYF; DNA: TGCGCCAGCAGCCAAGATCTCGCGGGGGGTGAAGAGCAGTACTTC
D: TRBD1; V: TRBV18; size: .; J: TRBJ2-1; CDR3: CASSPRDRGYNEQFF; DNA: TGTGCCAGCTCACCACGGGACAGGGGCTACAATGAGCAGTTCTTC
D: TRBD1; V: TRBV9; size: .; J: TRBJ1-6; CDR3: CASSGDRGGNSPLHF; DNA: TGTGCCAGCAGCGGAGACAGGGGGGGAAACTCACCCCTCCACTTT
D: .; V: TRBV6-5; size: .; J: TRBJ2-7; CDR3: CASSTTGLSYEQYF; DNA: TGTGCCAGCAGTACAACGGGACTCTCCTACGAGCAGTACTTC
D: .; V: TRBV6-4; size: .; J: TRBJ1-1; CDR3: CASRDPMAGTEAFF; DNA: TGTGCCAGCAGGGACCCCATGGCTGGAACTGAAGCTTTCTTT
D: TRBD2; V: TRBV29-1; size: .; J: TRBJ2-5; CDR3: CSVEDLHRLTGGLMEETQYF; DNA: TGCAGCGTTGAAGATCTTCATCGTCTTACGGGGGGGCTAATGGAAGAGACCCAGTACTTC
D: TRBD1; V: TRBV7-6; size: .; J: TRBJ1-1; CDR3: CASSDRGQPMNTEAFF; DNA: TGTGCCAGCAGCGATCGGGGACAGCCCATGAACACTGAAGCTTTCTTT
D: TRBD1; V: TRBV27; size: .; J: TRBJ2-3; CDR3: CAVYSGTGATDTQYF; DNA: TGTGCCGTCTACTCCGGGACAGGGGCCACAGATACGCAGTATTTT
D: TRBD1; V: TRBV27; size: .; J: TRBJ2-5; CDR3: CASSLNRGARGAQYF; DNA: TGTGCCAGCAGTTTAAACAGGGGGGCGCGAGGGGCCCAGTACTTC
D: .; V: TRBV6-5; size: .; J: TRBJ2-7; CDR3: CASSYSQGLPHYEQYF; DNA: TGTGCCAGCAGTTACTCGCAGGGACTTCCCCACTACGAGCAGTACTTC
D: .; V: TRBV7-2; size: .; J: TRBJ2-5; CDR3: CASSLEVTQETQYF; DNA: TGTGCCAGCAGCTTAGAGGTCACCCAAGAGACCCAGTACTTC
D: .; V: TRBV9; size: few; J: TRBJ2-2; CDR3: CASSGQPGELFF; DNA: TGTGCCAGCAGCGGACAGCCCGGGGAGCTGTTTTTT
D: TRBD2; V: TRBV28; size: .; J: TRBJ2-5; CDR3: CASSTRTSGLETQYF; DNA: TGTGCCAGCAGCACCCGGACTAGCGGACTAGAGACCCAGTACTTC
D: TRBD1; V: TRBV19; size: .; J: TRBJ1-3; CDR3: CASSMGTALGNTIYF; DNA: TGTGCCAGTAGTATGGGGACAGCTCTAGGAAACACCATATATTTT
D: TRBD2; V: TRBV5-1; size: .; J: TRBJ2-1; CDR3: CASSPSWTSGNEQFF; DNA: TGCGCCAGCAGCCCGTCCTGGACTAGCGGGAATGAGCAGTTCTTC
D: .; V: TRBV21-1; size: .; J: TRBJ2-7; CDR3: CASSTYRLYEQYF; DNA: TGTGCCAGCAGCACTTACAGGCTATACGAGCAGTACTTC
D: .; V: TRBV27; size: .; J: TRBJ2-7; CDR3: CASSTTGYHEQYF; DNA: TGTGCCAGCAGCACTACTGGCTACCACGAGCAGTACTTC
D: .; V: TRBV7-2; size: .; J: TRBJ1-5; CDR3: CASSLWEVSNQPQHF; DNA: TGTGCCAGCAGCCTCTGGGAGGTTTCCAATCAGCCCCAGCATTTT
D: .; V: TRBV7-8; size: .; J: TRBJ1-5; CDR3: CASSLRTVVSNQPQHF; DNA: TGTGCCAGCAGCCTCCGGACGGTCGTTAGCAATCAGCCCCAGCATTTT
D: TRBD1; V: TRBV4-3; size: .; J: TRBJ1-6; CDR3: CASSQGALGTAGSPLHF; DNA: TGCGCCAGCAGCCAAGGGGCTCTTGGGACAGCCGGGTCACCCCTCCACTTT
D: .; V: TRBV12-5; size: .; J: TRBJ1-2; CDR3: CTSGLGGLGYGYTF; DNA: TGTACTAGTGGTTTGGGGGGTTTGGGCTATGGCTACACCTTC